This T cell receptor beta chain was documented in a study of cytomegalovirus exposure and HLA in healthy donors. Turning to the study itself: Of all 398 donors who were genotyped, roughly 81% belonged to the Caucasian-associated ancestry cluster. Notes on the study in general: HLA-A and HLA-B allele assignments for most subjects were reportedly predicted accurately using TCR beta sequences. Associated with cytomegalovirus, according to the listing, were 150 to 200 TCR beta chains. Apart from CMV serostatus, no immune exposure information was available.

The ends lost 4 bases at V and 2 bases at J; junction bases unmatched: 2. The length of the CDR3 is 14 residues. The germline CDR1 and CDR2 sequences are SGHRS and YFSETQ. 13 Jbeta primers and 60 Vbeta primers were used for the PCR. The repertoire was sequenced with immunoSEQ multiplex PCR; TCRdb's copy has only in-frame clones and lacks some. The data show about 160,000 clones, roughly two thirds seen once. About this clone: What it binds is not known.

Sequenced material: PBMCs. The genes are TRBV5-1 and TRBJ1-5; 8 positions agree with TRBD1. The TCR was taken from a woman in her thirties in good health and CMV-seronegative. The CDR3 is CASSETGGNQPQHF. In DNA form, the CDR3 reads TGCGCCAGCAGCGAGACAGGGGGCAATCAGCCCCAGCATTTT.